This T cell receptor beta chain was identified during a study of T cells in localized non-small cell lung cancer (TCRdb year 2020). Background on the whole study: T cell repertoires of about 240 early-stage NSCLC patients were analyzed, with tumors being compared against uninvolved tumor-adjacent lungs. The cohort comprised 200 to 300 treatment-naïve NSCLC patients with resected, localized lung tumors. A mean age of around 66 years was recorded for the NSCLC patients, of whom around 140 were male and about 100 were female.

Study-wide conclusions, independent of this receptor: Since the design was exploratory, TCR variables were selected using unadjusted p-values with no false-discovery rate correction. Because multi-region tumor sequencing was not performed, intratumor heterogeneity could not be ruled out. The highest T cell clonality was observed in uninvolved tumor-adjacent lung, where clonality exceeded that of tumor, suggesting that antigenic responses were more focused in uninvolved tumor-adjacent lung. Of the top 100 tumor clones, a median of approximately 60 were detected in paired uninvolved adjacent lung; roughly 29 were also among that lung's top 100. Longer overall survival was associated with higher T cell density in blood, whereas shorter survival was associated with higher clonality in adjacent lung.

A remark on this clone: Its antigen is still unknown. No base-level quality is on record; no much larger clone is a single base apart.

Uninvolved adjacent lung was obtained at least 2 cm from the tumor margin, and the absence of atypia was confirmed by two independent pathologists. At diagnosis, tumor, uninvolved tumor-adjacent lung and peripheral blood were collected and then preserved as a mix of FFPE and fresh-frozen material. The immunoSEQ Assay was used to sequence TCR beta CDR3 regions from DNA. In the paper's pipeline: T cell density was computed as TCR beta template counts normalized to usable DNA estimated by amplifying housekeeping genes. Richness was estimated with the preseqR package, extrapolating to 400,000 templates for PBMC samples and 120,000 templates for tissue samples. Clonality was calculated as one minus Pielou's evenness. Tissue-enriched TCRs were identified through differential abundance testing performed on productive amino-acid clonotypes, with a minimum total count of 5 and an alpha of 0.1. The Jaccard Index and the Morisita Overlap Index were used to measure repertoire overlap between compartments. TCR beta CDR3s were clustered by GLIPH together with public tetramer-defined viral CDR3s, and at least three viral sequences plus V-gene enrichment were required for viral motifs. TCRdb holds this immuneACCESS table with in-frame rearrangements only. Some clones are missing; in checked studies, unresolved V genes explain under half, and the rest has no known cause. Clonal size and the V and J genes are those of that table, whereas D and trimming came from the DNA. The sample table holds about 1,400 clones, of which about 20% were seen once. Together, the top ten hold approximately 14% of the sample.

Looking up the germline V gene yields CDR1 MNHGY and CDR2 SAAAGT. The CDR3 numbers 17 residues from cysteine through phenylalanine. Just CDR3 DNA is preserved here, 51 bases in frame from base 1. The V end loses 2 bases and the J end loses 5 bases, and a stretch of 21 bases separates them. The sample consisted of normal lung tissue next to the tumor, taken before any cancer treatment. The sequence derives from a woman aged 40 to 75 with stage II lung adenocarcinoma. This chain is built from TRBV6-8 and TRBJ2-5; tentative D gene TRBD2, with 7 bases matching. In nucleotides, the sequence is TGTGCCAGCAGTTACCCCTTCCCTGGAGGGGGAGGGGAGACCCAGTACTTC. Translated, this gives CASSYPFPGGGGETQYF.